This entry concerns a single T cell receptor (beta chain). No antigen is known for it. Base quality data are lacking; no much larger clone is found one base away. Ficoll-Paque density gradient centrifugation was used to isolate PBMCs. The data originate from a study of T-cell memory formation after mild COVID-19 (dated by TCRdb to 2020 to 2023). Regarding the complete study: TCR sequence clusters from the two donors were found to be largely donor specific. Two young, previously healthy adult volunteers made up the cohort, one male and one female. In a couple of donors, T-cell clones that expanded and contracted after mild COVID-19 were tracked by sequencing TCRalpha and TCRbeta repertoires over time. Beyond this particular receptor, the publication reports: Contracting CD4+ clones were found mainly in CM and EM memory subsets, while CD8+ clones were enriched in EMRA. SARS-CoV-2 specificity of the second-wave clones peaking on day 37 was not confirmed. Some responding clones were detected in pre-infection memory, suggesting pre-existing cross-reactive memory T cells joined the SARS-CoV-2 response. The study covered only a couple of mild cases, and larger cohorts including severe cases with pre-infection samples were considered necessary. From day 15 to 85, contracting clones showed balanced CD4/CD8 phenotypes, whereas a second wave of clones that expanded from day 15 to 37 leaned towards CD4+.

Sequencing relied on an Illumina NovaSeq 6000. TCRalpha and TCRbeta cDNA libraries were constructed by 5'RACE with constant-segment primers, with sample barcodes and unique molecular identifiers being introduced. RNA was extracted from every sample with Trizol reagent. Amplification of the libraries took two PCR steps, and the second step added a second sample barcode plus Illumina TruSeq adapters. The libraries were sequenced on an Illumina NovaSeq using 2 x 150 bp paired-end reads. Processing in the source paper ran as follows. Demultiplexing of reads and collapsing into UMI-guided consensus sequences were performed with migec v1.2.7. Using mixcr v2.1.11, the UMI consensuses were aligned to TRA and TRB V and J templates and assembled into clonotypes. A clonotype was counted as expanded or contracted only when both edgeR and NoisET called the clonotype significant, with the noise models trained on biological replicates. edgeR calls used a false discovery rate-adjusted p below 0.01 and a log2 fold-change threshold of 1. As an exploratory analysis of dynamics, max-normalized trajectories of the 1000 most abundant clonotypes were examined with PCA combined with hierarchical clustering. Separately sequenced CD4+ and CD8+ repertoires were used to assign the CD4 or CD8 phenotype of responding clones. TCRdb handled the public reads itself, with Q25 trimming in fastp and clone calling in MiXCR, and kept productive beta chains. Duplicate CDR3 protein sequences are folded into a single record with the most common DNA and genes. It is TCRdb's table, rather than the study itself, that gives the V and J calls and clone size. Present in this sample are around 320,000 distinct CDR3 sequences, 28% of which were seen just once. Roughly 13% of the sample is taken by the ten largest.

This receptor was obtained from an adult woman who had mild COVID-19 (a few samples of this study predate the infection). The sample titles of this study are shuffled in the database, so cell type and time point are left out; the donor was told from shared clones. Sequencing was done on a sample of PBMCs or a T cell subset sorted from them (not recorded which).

The CDR3 is CASSGGTADNTEAFF. At the DNA level, the sequence is TGTGCCAGCAGTGGAGGGACAGCAGATAACACTGAAGCTTTCTTT. This chain joins TRBV2 to TRBJ1-1, and TRBD1 aligns with 7 junction nucleotides. From the cysteine up to the phenylalanine, the CDR3 has a length of 15 residues. Only the CDR3 DNA stays, 45 bases, in frame from base 1. Here V drops 4 bases and J drops 2 bases, and the junction holds 7 bases not matched to any gene. Taken from the germline V gene, the CDR1 and CDR2 loops are SNHLY and FYNNEI.